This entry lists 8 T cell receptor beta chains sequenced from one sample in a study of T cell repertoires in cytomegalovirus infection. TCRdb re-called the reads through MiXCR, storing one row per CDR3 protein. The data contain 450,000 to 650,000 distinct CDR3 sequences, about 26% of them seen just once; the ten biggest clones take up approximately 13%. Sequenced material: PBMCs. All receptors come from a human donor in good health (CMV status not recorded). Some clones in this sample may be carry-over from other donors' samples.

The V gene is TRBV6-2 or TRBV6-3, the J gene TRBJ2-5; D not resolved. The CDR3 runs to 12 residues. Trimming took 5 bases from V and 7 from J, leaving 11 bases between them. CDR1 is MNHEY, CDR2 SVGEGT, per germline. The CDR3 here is CASSPSGVTQYF. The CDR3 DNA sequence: TGTGCCAGCAGTCCCTCCGGTGTGACCCAGTACTTC.

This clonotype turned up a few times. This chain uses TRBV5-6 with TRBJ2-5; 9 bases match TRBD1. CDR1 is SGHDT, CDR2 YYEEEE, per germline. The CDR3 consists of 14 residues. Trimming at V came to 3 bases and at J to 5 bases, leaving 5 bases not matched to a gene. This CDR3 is CASSWTGVGETQYF. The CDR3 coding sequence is TGTGCCAGCAGCTGGACAGGGGTAGGGGAGACCCAGTACTTC. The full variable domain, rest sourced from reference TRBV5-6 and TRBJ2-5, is DAGVTQSPTHLIKTRGQQVTLRCSPKSGHDTVSWYQQALGQGPQFIFQYYEEEERQRGNFPDRFSGHQFPNYSSELNVNALLLGDSALYLCASSWTGVGETQYFGPGTRLLVL.

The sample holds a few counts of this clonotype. The CDR3 DNA sequence: TGCAGTGCTCCCCAGGGACGGGGGAACACTGAAGCTTTCTTT. Amino acids: CSAPQGRGNTEAFF. The genes are TRBV20-1 and TRBJ1-1; D might be TRBD1 (5 bases). The CDR3 totals 14 residues. The germline V gene has CDR1 DFQATT and CDR2 SNEGSKA (reference sequence). Between the trimmed V and J ends, which lost 5 bases and 1 base, there was a span of 14 bases.

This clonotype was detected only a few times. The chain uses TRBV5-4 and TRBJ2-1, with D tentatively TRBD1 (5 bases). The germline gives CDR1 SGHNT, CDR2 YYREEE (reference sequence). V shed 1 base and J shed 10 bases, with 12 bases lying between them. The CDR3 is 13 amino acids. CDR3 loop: CASSLNYPGEQFF. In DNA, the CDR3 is TGTGCCAGCAGCTTGAACTACCCAGGGGAGCAGTTCTTC.

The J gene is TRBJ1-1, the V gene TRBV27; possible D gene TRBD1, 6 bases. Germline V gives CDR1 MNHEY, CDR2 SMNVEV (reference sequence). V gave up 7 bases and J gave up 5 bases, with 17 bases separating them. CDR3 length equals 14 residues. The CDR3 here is CASIGMGAMTEAFF. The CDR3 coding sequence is TGTGCCAGCATCGGCATGGGGGCCATGACTGAAGCTTTCTTT.

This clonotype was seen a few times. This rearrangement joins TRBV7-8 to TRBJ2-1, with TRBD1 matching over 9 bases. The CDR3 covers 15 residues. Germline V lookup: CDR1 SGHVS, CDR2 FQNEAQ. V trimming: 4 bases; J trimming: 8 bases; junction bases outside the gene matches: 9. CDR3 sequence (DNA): TGTGCCAGCAGCTCGGGACAGGGAAATTCCGATGAGCAGTTCTTC. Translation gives CASSSGQGNSDEQFF.

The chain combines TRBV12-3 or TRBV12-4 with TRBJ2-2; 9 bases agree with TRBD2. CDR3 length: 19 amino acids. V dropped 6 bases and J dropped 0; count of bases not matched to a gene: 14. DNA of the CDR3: TGTGCCAGCAGCTCTCGGGGAGGGCGGGAGGGCCCGAACACCGGGGAGCTGTTTTTT. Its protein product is CASSSRGGREGPNTGELFF.

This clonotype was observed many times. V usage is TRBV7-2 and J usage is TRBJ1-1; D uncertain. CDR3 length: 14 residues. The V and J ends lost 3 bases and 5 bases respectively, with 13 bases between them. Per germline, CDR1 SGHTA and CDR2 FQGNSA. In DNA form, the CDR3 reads TGTGCCAGCAGCTTGAGACGGTTCGGGACTGAAGCTTTCTTT. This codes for CASSLRRFGTEAFF.